This TCR beta chain was found in a study of cytomegalovirus exposure and HLA in healthy donors. Study results and caveats: Cytomegalovirus association was listed for about 180 TCR beta chains. There were some public TCRs occurring in many donors, but most TCR sequences were rare.

60 Vbeta and 13 Jbeta primers were used in PCR. Generated by immunoSEQ multiplex PCR, the TCRdb table keeps only in-frame clones and is missing some. The table has over 150,000 clones, 73% seen once. To note about this clone: Its specificity is not known. A read error may account for a junction end that differs from germline.

All the people who gave samples were healthy bone marrow donors. CDR1 and CDR2 from the germline V gene are SEHNR and FQNEAQ (reference sequence). This CDR3 contains 13 residues. Sequencing used PBMCs. The chain has TRBV7-9 and TRBJ2-7; a possible D gene is TRBD1 (6 bases). The TCR sequence derives from a young woman in good health and CMV-seropositive. In DNA form, the CDR3 reads TGTTCCAGCAGCTTGGACAGCACCTACGAGCAGTACTTC. Protein: CSSSLDSTYEQYF.